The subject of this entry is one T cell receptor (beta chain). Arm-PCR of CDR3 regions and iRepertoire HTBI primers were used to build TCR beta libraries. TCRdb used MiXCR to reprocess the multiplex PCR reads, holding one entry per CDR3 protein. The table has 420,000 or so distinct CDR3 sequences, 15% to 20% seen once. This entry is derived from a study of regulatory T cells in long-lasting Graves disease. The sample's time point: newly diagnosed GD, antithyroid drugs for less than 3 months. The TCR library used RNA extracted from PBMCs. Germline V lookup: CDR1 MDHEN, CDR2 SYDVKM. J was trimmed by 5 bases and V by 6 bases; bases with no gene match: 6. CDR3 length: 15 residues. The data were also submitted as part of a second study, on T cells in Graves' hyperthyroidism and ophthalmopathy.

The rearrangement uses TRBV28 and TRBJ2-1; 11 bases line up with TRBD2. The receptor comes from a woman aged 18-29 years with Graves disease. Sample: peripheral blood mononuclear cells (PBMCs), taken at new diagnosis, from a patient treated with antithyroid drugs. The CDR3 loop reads CASSNPGLADNEQFF. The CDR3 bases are TGTGCCAGCAGCAACCCGGGACTAGCGGACAATGAGCAGTTCTTC.